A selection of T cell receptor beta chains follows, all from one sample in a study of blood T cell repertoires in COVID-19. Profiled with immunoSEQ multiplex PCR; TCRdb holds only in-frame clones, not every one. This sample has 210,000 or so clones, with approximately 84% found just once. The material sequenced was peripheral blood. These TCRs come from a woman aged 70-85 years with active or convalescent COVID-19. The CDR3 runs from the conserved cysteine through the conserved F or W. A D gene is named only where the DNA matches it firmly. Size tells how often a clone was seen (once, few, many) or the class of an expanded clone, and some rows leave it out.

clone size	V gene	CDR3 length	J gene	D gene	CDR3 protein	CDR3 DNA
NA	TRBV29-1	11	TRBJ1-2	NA	CSVSRQTGYTF	TGCAGCGTTTCTCGACAGACCGGCTACACCTTC
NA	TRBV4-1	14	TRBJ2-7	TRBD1	CASSSDRVAHGQYF	TGCGCCAGCAGCTCGGACAGGGTGGCGCACGGGCAGTACTTC
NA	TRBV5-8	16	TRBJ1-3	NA	CASSLIVAGAGNTIYF	TGTGCCAGCAGCTTGATAGTAGCAGGGGCTGGAAACACCATATATTTT
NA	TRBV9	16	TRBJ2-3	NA	CASSEGGQSPVDTQYF	TGTGCCAGCAGCGAGGGGGGACAGTCCCCGGTAGATACGCAGTATTTT
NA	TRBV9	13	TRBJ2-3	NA	CASSGPSTDTQYF	TGTGCCAGCAGCGGGCCTAGCACAGATACGCAGTATTTT
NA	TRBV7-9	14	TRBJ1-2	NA	CASSLAGGNYGYTF	TGTGCCAGCAGCTTAGCGGGGGGAAACTATGGCTACACCTTC
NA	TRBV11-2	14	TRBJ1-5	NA	CASSRGGPNQPQHF	TGTGCCAGCAGCCGGGGGGGGCCAAATCAGCCCCAGCATTTT
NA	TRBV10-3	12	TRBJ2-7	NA	CAISTPGDEQYF	TGTGCCATCAGTACACCAGGGGACGAGCAGTACTTC
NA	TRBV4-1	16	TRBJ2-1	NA	CASSPWGGDRSNEQFF	TGCGCCAGCAGCCCATGGGGGGGGGACAGGTCCAATGAGCAGTTCTTC
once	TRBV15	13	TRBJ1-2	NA	CATSRARNYGYTF	TGTGCCACCAGCAGAGCGAGGAACTATGGCTACACCTTC
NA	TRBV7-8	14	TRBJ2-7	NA	CASSLRGPTYEQYF	TGTGCCAGCAGCTTAAGAGGCCCAACCTACGAGCAGTACTTC
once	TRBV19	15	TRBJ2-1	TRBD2	CASSRLAGPYNEQFF	TGTGCCAGTAGTAGACTAGCGGGACCCTACAATGAGCAGTTCTTC
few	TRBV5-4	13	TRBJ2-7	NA	CASSLAGVSEQYF	TGTGCCAGCAGCTTGGCCGGGGTTAGCGAGCAGTACTTC
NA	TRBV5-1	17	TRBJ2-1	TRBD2	CASSQGLAGGFYNEQFF	TGCGCCAGCAGCCAGGGACTAGCGGGAGGTTTCTACAATGAGCAGTTCTTC
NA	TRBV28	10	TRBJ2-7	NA	CASSYNEQYF	TGTGCCAGCAGTTATAACGAGCAGTACTTC
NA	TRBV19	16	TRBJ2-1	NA	CASSIGGLLSYNEQFF	TGTGCCAGTAGTATCGGGGGACTCCTCTCCTACAATGAGCAGTTCTTC
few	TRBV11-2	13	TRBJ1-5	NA	CASSHQGSQPQHF	TGTGCCAGCAGTCACCAGGGGAGTCAGCCCCAGCATTTT
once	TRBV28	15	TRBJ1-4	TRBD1	CASSVRTGRNEKLFF	TGTGCCAGCAGCGTAAGGACAGGCCGTAATGAAAAACTGTTTTTT
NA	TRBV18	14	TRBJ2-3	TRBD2	CASSPGGGADTQYF	TGTGCCAGCTCCCCCGGGGGGGGAGCAGATACGCAGTATTTT
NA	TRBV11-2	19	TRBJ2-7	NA	CASSSGTPFGGPYPYEQYF	TGTGCCAGCAGCTCGGGAACCCCTTTCGGGGGACCTTACCCCTACGAGCAGTACTTC
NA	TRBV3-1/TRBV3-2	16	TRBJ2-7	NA	CASSQEGWSAAYEQYF	TGTGCCAGCAGCCAAGAGGGCTGGTCTGCCGCCTACGAGCAGTACTTC
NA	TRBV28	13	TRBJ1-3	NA	CASSLAAGNTIYF	TGTGCCAGCAGTTTGGCCGCTGGAAACACCATATATTTT
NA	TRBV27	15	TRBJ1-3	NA	CASSYGGASGNTIYF	TGTGCCAGCAGTTATGGTGGGGCCTCTGGAAACACCATATATTTT
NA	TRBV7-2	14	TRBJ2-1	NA	CASSTGLGYNEQFF	TGTGCCAGCAGCACTGGACTTGGGTACAATGAGCAGTTCTTC
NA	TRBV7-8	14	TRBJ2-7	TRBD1	CASSKRQGVYEQYF	TGTGCCAGCAGCAAAAGACAGGGAGTATACGAGCAGTACTTC
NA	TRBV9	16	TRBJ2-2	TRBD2	CASSVDYGRATGELFF	TGTGCCAGCAGCGTAGATTACGGGAGGGCCACCGGGGAGCTGTTTTTT
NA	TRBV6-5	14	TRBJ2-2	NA	CASLRRGDTGELFF	TGTGCCAGTTTACGCAGGGGAGACACCGGGGAGCTGTTTTTT
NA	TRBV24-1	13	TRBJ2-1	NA	CATSAWLADEQFF	TGTGCCACCAGTGCCTGGTTAGCGGATGAGCAGTTCTTC
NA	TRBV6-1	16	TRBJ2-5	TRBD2	CASSVTSGSPGETQYF	TGTGCCAGCAGTGTGACTAGCGGGAGTCCTGGGGAGACCCAGTACTTC
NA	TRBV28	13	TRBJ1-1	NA	CASSPGGGTEAFF	TGTGCCAGCAGTCCCGGGGGAGGCACTGAAGCTTTCTTT
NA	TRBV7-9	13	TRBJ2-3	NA	CASTVRGADTQYF	TGTGCCAGCACCGTCAGGGGGGCAGATACGCAGTATTTT
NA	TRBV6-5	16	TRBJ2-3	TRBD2	CASSYEGTRGTDTQYF	TGTGCCAGCAGTTACGAGGGGACTAGGGGGACAGATACGCAGTATTTT
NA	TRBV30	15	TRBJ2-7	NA	CAWSAPDRPFYEQYF	TGTGCCTGGAGTGCCCCAGACAGGCCCTTCTACGAGCAGTACTTC
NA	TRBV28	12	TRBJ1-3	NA	CASRVNGNTIYF	TGTGCCAGCCGAGTGAATGGAAACACCATATATTTT
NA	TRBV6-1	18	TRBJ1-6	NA	CASSELGAGPAGGSPLHF	TGTGCCAGCAGTGAACTGGGGGCGGGGCCGGCGGGAGGTTCACCCCTCCACTTT
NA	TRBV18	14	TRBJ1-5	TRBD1	CASSLGQGGQPQHF	TGTGCCAGCTCACTGGGACAGGGTGGCCAGCCCCAGCATTTT
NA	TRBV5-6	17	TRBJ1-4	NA	CASSTYRTATTNEKLFF	TGTGCCAGCAGCACCTACCGGACAGCCACAACTAATGAAAAACTGTTTTTT
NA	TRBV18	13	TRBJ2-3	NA	CASSGTSTDTQYF	TGTGCCAGCTCGGGCACAAGCACAGATACGCAGTATTTT
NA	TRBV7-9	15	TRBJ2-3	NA	CASSSGLDGTDTQYF	TGTGCCAGCAGCTCGGGACTCGATGGCACAGATACGCAGTATTTT
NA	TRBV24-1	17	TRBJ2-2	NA	CATSDLGLTSNTGELFF	TGTGCCACCAGTGATTTGGGACTAACCTCGAACACCGGGGAGCTGTTTTTT
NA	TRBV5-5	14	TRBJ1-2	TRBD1	CASSWTGRNYGYTF	TGTGCCAGCAGCTGGACAGGGAGAAACTATGGCTACACCTTC
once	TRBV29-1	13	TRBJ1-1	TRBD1	CSARTGVNTEAFF	TGCAGCGCCCGGACAGGGGTCAACACTGAAGCTTTCTTT
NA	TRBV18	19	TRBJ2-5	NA	CASSPRRLDSGSREETQYF	TGTGCCAGCTCACCAAGGCGACTTGATTCGGGTTCCCGAGAAGAGACCCAGTACTTC
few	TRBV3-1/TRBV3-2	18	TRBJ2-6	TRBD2	CASSDQGAGDTGANVLTF	TGTGCCAGCAGCGACCAGGGCGCGGGAGATACTGGGGCCAACGTCCTGACTTTC
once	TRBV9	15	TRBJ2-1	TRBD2	CASSERLAGVGEQFF	TGTGCCAGCAGCGAAAGACTAGCGGGGGTGGGTGAGCAGTTCTTC
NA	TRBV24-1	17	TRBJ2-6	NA	CATSGPGLSSGANVLTF	TGTGCCACCAGTGGTCCGGGACTCAGCTCTGGGGCCAACGTCCTGACTTTC
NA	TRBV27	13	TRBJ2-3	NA	CASSTGKVDTQYF	TGTGCCAGCAGTACAGGGAAGGTCGATACGCAGTATTTT
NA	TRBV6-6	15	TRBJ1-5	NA	CASSYGGQIYQPQHF	TGTGCCAGCAGTTACGGCGGACAGATCTATCAGCCCCAGCATTTT
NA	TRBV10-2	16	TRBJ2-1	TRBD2	CASSELSAGGRHEQFF	TGCGCCAGCAGTGAACTTTCAGCGGGGGGGAGGCATGAGCAGTTCTTC
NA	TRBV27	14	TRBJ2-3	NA	CASSLQGGTDTQYF	TGTGCCAGCAGTTTACAGGGGGGAACAGATACGCAGTATTTT
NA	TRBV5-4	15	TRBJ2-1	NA	CASSPHREPYNEQFF	TGTGCCAGCAGCCCACACAGGGAACCCTACAATGAGCAGTTCTTC
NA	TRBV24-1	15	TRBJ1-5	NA	CATSDGQSPNQPQHF	TGTGCCACCAGTGACGGACAGTCCCCCAATCAGCCCCAGCATTTT